This TCR beta chain was recorded in a study of shared clonotypes between healthy human individuals. Germline V gives CDR1 MDHEN, CDR2 SYDVKM. The CDR3 has 14 amino acids. V was clipped by 2 bases and J by 4 bases, with 11 bases between them. This was a deep-level run. Generated by immunoSEQ multiplex PCR, the TCRdb table keeps only in-frame clones and is missing some. This table has about 120,000 clones, over 65% appearing once. Comment on this clone: Antigen unknown.

Study results and limitations: Few donors restricted represented genetic and exposure-history diversity. Tissue TCR repertoires likely differ from these blood-only repertoires.

Sequencing was carried out using memory CD8+ T cells sorted from blood. The subset here: CD45RO+ cells pooled with CCR7-negative TemRA cells. The V gene is TRBV28, the J gene TRBJ1-2; TRBD1 might be the D (6 bases). The source is a woman aged 30 to 39 in good health. The CDR3 nucleotides read TGTGCCAGCAGTTTAGCTGGGGGCCTCTATGGCTACACCTTC. This translates into CASSLAGGLYGYTF.